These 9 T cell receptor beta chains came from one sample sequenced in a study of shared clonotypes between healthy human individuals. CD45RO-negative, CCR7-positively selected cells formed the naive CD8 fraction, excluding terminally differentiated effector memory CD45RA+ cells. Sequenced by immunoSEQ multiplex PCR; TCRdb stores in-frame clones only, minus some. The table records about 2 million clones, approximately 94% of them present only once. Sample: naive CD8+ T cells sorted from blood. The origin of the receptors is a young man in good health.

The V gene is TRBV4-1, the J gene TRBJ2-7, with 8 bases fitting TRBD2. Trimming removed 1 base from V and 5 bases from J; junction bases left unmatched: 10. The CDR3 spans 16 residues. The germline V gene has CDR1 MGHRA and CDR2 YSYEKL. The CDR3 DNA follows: TGCGCCAGCAGCCAAGTGGGCGGGAGGCCGGTGGACGAGCAGTACTTC. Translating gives CASSQVGGRPVDEQYF.

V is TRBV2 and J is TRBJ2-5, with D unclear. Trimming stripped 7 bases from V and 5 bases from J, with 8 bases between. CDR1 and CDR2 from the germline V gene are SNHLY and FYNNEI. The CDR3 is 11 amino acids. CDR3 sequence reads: CASKGLETQYF. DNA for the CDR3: TGTGCCAGCAAAGGTCTGGAGACCCAGTACTTC.

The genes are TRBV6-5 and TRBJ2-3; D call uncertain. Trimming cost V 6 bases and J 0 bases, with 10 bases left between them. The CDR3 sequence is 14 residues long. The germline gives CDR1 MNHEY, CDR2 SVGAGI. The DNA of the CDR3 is TGTGCCAGCAGCCCCGACATTAGCACAGATACGCAGTATTTT. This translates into CASSPDISTDTQYF.

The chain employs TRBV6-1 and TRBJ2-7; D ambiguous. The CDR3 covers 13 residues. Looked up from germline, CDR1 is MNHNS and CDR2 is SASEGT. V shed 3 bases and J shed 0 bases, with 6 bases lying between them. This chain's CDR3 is CASSDRNSYEQYF. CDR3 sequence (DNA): TGTGCCAGCAGTGACAGGAACTCCTACGAGCAGTACTTC.

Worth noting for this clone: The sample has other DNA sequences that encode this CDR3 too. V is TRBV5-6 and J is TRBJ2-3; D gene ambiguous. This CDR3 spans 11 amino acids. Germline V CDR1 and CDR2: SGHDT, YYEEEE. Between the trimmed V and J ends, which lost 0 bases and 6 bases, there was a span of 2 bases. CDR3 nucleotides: TGTGCCAGCAGCTTGGATGATACGCAGTATTTT. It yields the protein CASSLDDTQYF.

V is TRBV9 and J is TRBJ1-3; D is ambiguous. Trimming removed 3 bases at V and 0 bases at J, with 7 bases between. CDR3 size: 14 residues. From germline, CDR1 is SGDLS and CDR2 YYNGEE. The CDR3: CASSGLGSGNTIYF. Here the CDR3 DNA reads TGTGCCAGCAGCGGTCTGGGCTCTGGAAACACCATATATTTT.

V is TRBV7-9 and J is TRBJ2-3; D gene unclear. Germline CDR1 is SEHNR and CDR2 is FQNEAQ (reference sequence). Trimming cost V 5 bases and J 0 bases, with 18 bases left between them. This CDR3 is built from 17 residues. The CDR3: CASSPPRVGPSTDTQYF. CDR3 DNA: TGTGCCAGCAGCCCCCCTCGGGTAGGACCTAGCACAGATACGCAGTATTTT. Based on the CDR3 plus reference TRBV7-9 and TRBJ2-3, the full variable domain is DTGVSQNPRHKITKRGQNVTFRCDPISEHNRLYWYRQTLGQGPEFLTYFQNEAQLEKSRLLSDRFSAERPKGSFSTLEIQRTEQGDSAMYLCASSPPRVGPSTDTQYFGPGTRLTVL.

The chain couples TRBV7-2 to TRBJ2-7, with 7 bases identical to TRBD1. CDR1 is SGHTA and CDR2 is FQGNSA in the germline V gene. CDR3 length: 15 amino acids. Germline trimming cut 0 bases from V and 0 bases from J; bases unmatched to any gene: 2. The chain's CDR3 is CASSLARGPSYEQYF. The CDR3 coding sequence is TGTGCCAGCAGCTTAGCGAGGGGGCCCTCCTACGAGCAGTACTTC. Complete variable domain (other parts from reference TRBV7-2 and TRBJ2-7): GAGVSQSPSNKVTEKGKDVELRCDPISGHTALYWYRQSLGQGLEFLIYFQGNSAPDKSGLPSDRFSAERTGGSVSTLTIQRTQQEDSAVYLCASSLARGPSYEQYFGPGTRLTVT.

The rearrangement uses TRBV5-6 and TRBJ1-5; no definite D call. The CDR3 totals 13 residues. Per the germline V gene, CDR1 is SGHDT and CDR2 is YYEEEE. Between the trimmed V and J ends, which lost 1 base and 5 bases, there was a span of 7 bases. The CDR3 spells CASSLMADQPQHF. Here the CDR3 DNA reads TGTGCCAGCAGCTTGATGGCCGATCAGCCCCAGCATTTT. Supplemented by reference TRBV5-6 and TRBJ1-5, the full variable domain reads DAGVTQSPTHLIKTRGQQVTLRCSPKSGHDTVSWYQQALGQGPQFIFQYYEEEERQRGNFPDRFSGHQFPNYSSELNVNALLLGDSALYLCASSLMADQPQHFGDGTRLSIL.